These T cell receptor beta chains were read from a single sample in a study of radiation and T cells in renal cell carcinoma. The table came from immunoSEQ multiplex PCR; TCRdb's copy has only in-frame clones and leaves some out. Counted here are some 150,000 clones, around 78% occurring once; the ten biggest clones make up roughly 25%. The sequences come from blood, collected from a patient whose treatment included radiotherapy and nephrectomy. The receptors shown here come from a woman aged 45-65 years with renal cell carcinoma. The CDR3 runs from the conserved cysteine through the conserved F or W. A D gene is named only where the DNA matches it firmly. Only part of the rows carry a size: once, few, many, or a class if the clone is expanded.

v_call	clone_size	j_call	d_call	cdr3_nt	cdr3_aa
TRBV19	NA	TRBJ2-7	NA	TGTGCCAGTAGTCCTAGGAACCCGGGGGGCCTCTCCTACGAGCAGTACTTC	CASSPRNPGGLSYEQYF
TRBV19	NA	TRBJ2-7	TRBD1	TGTGCCAGTAGCCGAGTGGACAGGACCTACGAGCAGTACTTC	CASSRVDRTYEQYF
TRBV9	NA	TRBJ2-5	TRBD1	TGTGCCAGCAGCGGGTCCGGGACAGGGGGACAAGAGACCCAGTACTTC	CASSGSGTGGQETQYF
TRBV28	NA	TRBJ1-3	NA	TGTGCCAGCACCCCAGCCGGGCAGCAGGCTGGAAACACCATATATTTT	CASTPAGQQAGNTIYF
TRBV9	once	TRBJ1-1	NA	TGTGCCAGCAGCGCCACAGGTCTGTTCATGAACACTGAAGCTTTCTTT	CASSATGLFMNTEAFF
TRBV5-1	NA	TRBJ1-2	TRBD1	TGCGCCAGCAGTTTGGGACAGGGGGACTGGAATGGCTACACCTTC	CASSLGQGDWNGYTF
TRBV9	NA	TRBJ2-2	NA	TGTGCCAGCAGCGTCTCTGCGAACACCGGGGAGCTGTTTTTT	CASSVSANTGELFF
TRBV18	NA	TRBJ1-2	TRBD1	TGTGCCAGCTCACCAGTTCGTGCGACAGGGTCTGGAGGCTACACCTTC	CASSPVRATGSGGYTF
TRBV7-2	NA	TRBJ2-7	NA	TGTGCCAGCAGCTTAGCGTCGGATGAGTACGAGCAGTACTTC	CASSLASDEYEQYF
TRBV7-2	NA	TRBJ2-1	TRBD2	TGTGCCAGCAGATTTAGCGGGGGGGCTGATTGGGTCTTC	CASRFSGGADWVF
TRBV6-6	NA	TRBJ2-7	NA	TGTGCCAGCAGTTACTCTGTAAGTGGGCCCTACGAGCAGTACTTC	CASSYSVSGPYEQYF
TRBV9	few	TRBJ1-1	TRBD1	TGTGCCAGCAGCCCAGGGACAGTGCCGAACACTGAAGCTTTCTTT	CASSPGTVPNTEAFF
TRBV5-1	NA	TRBJ1-3	NA	TGCGCCAGCAGCACGGACAGAATAACCTCTGGAAACACCATATATTTT	CASSTDRITSGNTIYF
TRBV5-6	NA	TRBJ1-3	NA	TGTGCCAGCAGCTTGGGGAGTACATTGGCTGGAAACACCATATATTTT	CASSLGSTLAGNTIYF
TRBV2	NA	TRBJ1-2	NA	TGTGCCAGCAGTCTTAACTATGGCTACACCTTC	CASSLNYGYTF
TRBV7-9	few	TRBJ2-7	NA	TGTGCCAGCAGCCACAGTGAGACGCTCGCCTACGAGCAGTACTTC	CASSHSETLAYEQYF
TRBV9	NA	TRBJ1-1	NA	TGTGCCAGCAGGGCCTCGAGATCGGGGAACACTGAAGCTTTCTTT	CASRASRSGNTEAFF
TRBV19	NA	TRBJ2-2	NA	TGTGCCAGTAGTATCCGCGCAGGGAACACCGGGGAGCTGTTTTTT	CASSIRAGNTGELFF
TRBV6-1	NA	TRBJ1-2	NA	TGTGCCAGCAGTGAGTTCAGTTCCTATGGCTACACCTTC	CASSEFSSYGYTF
TRBV28	NA	TRBJ2-5	NA	TGTGCCAGCAGACAGGCTCAAGAGACCCAGTACTTC	CASRQAQETQYF
TRBV10-3	NA	TRBJ2-2	NA	TGTGCCATCAAGTCCAGGGGGGACACCGGGGAGCTGTTTTTT	CAIKSRGDTGELFF
TRBV6-1	NA	TRBJ1-2	NA	TGTGCCAGCGACGGCAACTATGGCTACACCTTC	CASDGNYGYTF
TRBV6-6	NA	TRBJ2-7	NA	TGTGCCAGCAGTTACTCGGCTAGTAACTACGAGCAGTACTTC	CASSYSASNYEQYF
TRBV5-1	NA	TRBJ2-3	NA	TGCGCCAGCAGCTTGCATTCGGGGGTCAAGACAGATACGCAGTATTTT	CASSLHSGVKTDTQYF
TRBV5-4	NA	TRBJ1-5	TRBD1	TGTGCCAGCAGCTTGGGGGGGACAGGGAATCAGCCCCAGCATTTT	CASSLGGTGNQPQHF